The entry below describes one TCR beta chain. The data derive from a study of blood T cell repertoires in COVID-19. Study information: Specimens from acute and convalescent COVID-19 originated in the United States, Italy and Spain.

Each participant's cohort was designated according to participant-reported clinical history. Cohort 3 donors counted as recovered after two negative PCRs, clearance, or resolved symptoms. Methods used by the authors: Reference gene primer amplification gave estimated nucleated cell counts. Only in-frame clones appear in the TCRdb table, and some are missing; sequencing was by immunoSEQ multiplex PCR. V and J calls and clone size come straight from that table; D and trimming were deduced from the DNA. The sample records around 300,000 clones, under 90% being singletons. V was pared by 2 bases and J by 1 base, with 17 bases between. The CDR3 runs 17 residues. The germline V gene encodes CDR1 PRHDT and CDR2 FYEKMQ (reference sequence).

The sample consisted of PBMCs or T cells enriched from blood (not recorded which). The sequence came from a woman aged 25 to 39 who had recovered from COVID-19. J is TRBJ1-2 and V is TRBV13; weak D call: TRBD1 (6 bases). CDR3 residues: CASSLSAYGQYNYGYTF. In nucleotides, the CDR3 is TGTGCCAGCAGCTTATCGGCCTACGGACAGTATAACTATGGCTACACCTTC.